One TCR beta chain is described in this entry. The data originate from a study of T cell responses to AZD1222 COVID-19 vaccine. Between the trimmed V and J ends, which lost 1 base and 5 bases, there was a span of 11 bases. In germline, CDR1 is KGHSH, CDR2 LQKENI. The CDR3 is 15 residues long. Measured with immunoSEQ multiplex PCR; TCRdb has only the in-frame clones, and not every one. The sample records tens of thousands of clones, approximately 85% being singletons. The clonotype originates from an adult in good health. The sample consisted of peripheral blood, taken on day 0 of AZD1222 vaccination. The chain joins TRBV18 to TRBJ1-4; tentative D call: TRBD1 (5 bases). The CDR3 loop is CASSPRQTLNEKLFF. The CDR3 DNA sequence: TGTGCCAGCTCACCACGACAGACCCTAAATGAAAAACTGTTTTTT.